This entry lists 30 T cell receptor beta chains sequenced from one sample in a study of a mutant IDH1 vaccine in newly diagnosed glioma. Profiled with immunoSEQ multiplex PCR; TCRdb holds only in-frame clones, not every one. The table records about 36,000 clones, 80% of them present only once. The time point was: week 11, during vaccination. In the vaccine, a single dose held 300 ug of the mutant IDH1 20-mer peptide, along with topical imiquimod. These TCRs are of unknown antigen specificity. The material was peripheral blood mononuclear cells (PBMCs), obtained from a glioma patient whose treatment included an IDH1 peptide vaccine. The receptors were gathered from a woman aged 25 to 39 with glioma. Some clones in this sample may be carry-over from other donors' samples.

The V and J genes are TRBV19 and TRBJ2-4, with unresolved D. Germline V lookup: CDR1 LNHDA, CDR2 SQIVND (reference sequence). This CDR3 has 14 amino acids. Trimming removed 4 bases at V and 0 bases at J, with 7 bases between. The CDR3 is CASSSGIAKNIQYF. The CDR3 DNA follows: TGTGCCAGTAGTAGTGGGATAGCCAAAAACATTCAGTACTTC.

The J gene is TRBJ1-2, the V gene TRBV5-4; TRBD1 matches at 8 bases. V was pared by 0 bases and J by 5 bases, with 9 bases of the junction left unmatched. This CDR3 comprises 16 residues. Germline V gene lookup returns CDR1 SGHNT and CDR2 YYREEE (reference sequence). In nucleotides, the CDR3 is TGTGCCAGCAGCTTGGTAATTGGACAGGGTGGTTATGGCTACACCTTC. This translates into CASSLVIGQGGYGYTF.

The rearrangement uses TRBV4-1 and TRBJ2-6; TRBD2 agrees at 7 bases. V lost 4 bases to trimming and J lost 4 bases; unmatched junction nucleotides: 7. The germline V gene encodes CDR1 MGHRA and CDR2 YSYEKL. The CDR3 contains 16 residues. CDR3 protein: CASSPWAGAGANVLTF. The CDR3, as DNA: TGCGCCAGCAGCCCCTGGGCGGGAGCGGGGGCCAACGTCCTGACTTTC.

The V call is TRBV19, the J call TRBJ1-5; 7 nucleotides align to TRBD1. V was clipped by 3 bases and J by 0 bases; unmatched bases: 11. CDR1 and CDR2 from the germline V gene are LNHDA and SQIVND (reference sequence). The CDR3 totals 18 residues. CDR3 sequence reads: CASSMGTARHHSNQPQHF. The CDR3 DNA reads TGTGCCAGTAGTATGGGGACAGCCCGACACCATAGCAATCAGCCCCAGCATTTT.

This clone was recorded a few times. The J gene is TRBJ1-1, the V gene TRBV10-3; a weak D match, TRBD1 (5 bases). The germline V and J ends were trimmed by 4 bases and 2 bases, with 8 bases remaining between them. The CDR3 runs 13 residues. Germline V lookup: CDR1 ENHRY, CDR2 SYGVKD. This CDR3 reads CAISGGPNTEAFF. The CDR3 DNA follows: TGTGCCATCAGTGGGGGCCCTAACACTGAAGCTTTCTTT.

The chain combines TRBV5-3 with TRBJ2-3; D not resolved. TRBV5-3 is marked as an open reading frame, function uncertain. The CDR3 runs 11 residues. V lost 4 bases to trimming and J lost 6 bases, with 6 bases between them. The chain's CDR3 is CARSPGDTQYF. Written as DNA, the CDR3 is TGTGCCAGAAGCCCCGGTGATACGCAGTATTTT.

The chain links TRBV11-2 to TRBJ1-5; TRBD1 agrees at 8 bases. V was clipped by 0 bases and J by 4 bases; unmatched bases: 2. This CDR3 has 15 amino acids. CDR1 and CDR2 from the germline V gene are SGHAT and FQNNGV. The DNA for the CDR3 is TGTGCCAGCAGCTTAGAGCGACAGGGGAATCAGCCCCAGCATTTT. It specifies CASSLERQGNQPQHF.

The chain joins TRBV5-5 to TRBJ2-4, with D tentatively TRBD1 or TRBD2 (5 bases each). V was pared by 0 bases and J by 8 bases, with 9 bases between. The CDR3 sequence is 13 residues long. Looked up from germline, CDR1 is SGHKS and CDR2 is YYEKEE (reference sequence). CDR3 residues: CASSLGRGDIQYF. The CDR3 DNA sequence: TGTGCCAGCAGCTTGGGACGAGGGGACATTCAGTACTTC.

The chain combines TRBV4-2 with TRBJ1-5; D is perhaps TRBD1 (6 bases). Looked up from germline, CDR1 is LGHNA and CDR2 is YNFKEQ. V lost 5 bases and J 4 bases, leaving 18 bases between the germline ends. This CDR3 spans 16 amino acids. CDR3 loop: CASSSQEGVGNQPQHF. The CDR3 region has the DNA TGTGCCAGCAGCTCCCAAGAGGGGGTGGGTAATCAGCCCCAGCATTTT.

V usage is TRBV6-1 and J usage is TRBJ2-7, with 9 bases aligning to TRBD1. This CDR3 comprises 14 residues. The V segment lost 4 bases and the J segment 5 bases; nucleotides outside the gene matches: 6. Germline V lookup: CDR1 MNHNS, CDR2 SASEGT. The CDR3 DNA is TGTGCCAGCAGTGCCCTTACAGGGGGCGACGAGCAGTACTTC. Amino acid sequence: CASSALTGGDEQYF.

V gene TRBV18 combines with J gene TRBJ1-2; D is possibly TRBD1 (5 bases). The V end was cut by 4 bases, the J end by 2 bases, with 8 bases between. Germline lookup yields CDR1 KGHSH and CDR2 LQKENI. This CDR3 has 13 residues. For the CDR3, the DNA is TGTGCCAGCTCACGGGACGGGAACTATGGCTACACCTTC. Its protein product is CASSRDGNYGYTF.

The V call is TRBV9, the J call TRBJ2-5; tentative D call: TRBD2 (6 bases). V was shortened by 4 bases and J by 1 base, with 14 bases between the two germline ends. Germline V gene sequence: CDR1 SGDLS, CDR2 YYNGEE. The CDR3 contains 15 residues. The CDR3 DNA follows: TGTGCCAGCAGCCCACGACCTAGCGCCCAAGAGACCCAGTACTTC. This sequence encodes CASSPRPSAQETQYF. The entire variable domain, with the rest obtained from reference TRBV9 and TRBJ2-5, is as follows: DSGVTQTPKHLITATGQRVTLRCSPRSGDLSVYWYQQSLDQGLQFLIQYYNGEERAKGNILERFSAQQFPDLHSELNLSSLELGDSALYFCASSPRPSAQETQYFGPGTRLLVL.

The rearrangement links TRBV4-1 to TRBJ1-4, with D possibly matching TRBD1 (5 bases). V gave up 0 bases and J gave up 0 bases, with 11 bases separating them. From germline, CDR1 is MGHRA and CDR2 YSYEKL. This CDR3 is built from 17 residues. Here the CDR3 reads CASSQDRGLATNEKLFF. Written as DNA, the CDR3 is TGCGCCAGCAGCCAAGATAGGGGACTAGCAACTAATGAAAAACTGTTTTTT.

The chain employs TRBV7-3 and TRBJ2-2; D is undetermined. CDR3 length: 14 amino acids. Germline V gene sequence: CDR1 SGHTA, CDR2 FQGTGA. The V gene lost 5 bases and the J gene lost 4 bases, with 11 bases spanning the gap. The DNA of the CDR3 is TGTGCCAGCAGCCTCCATCCGGGCACCGGGGAGCTGTTTTTT. It translates to CASSLHPGTGELFF.

The chain employs TRBV2 and TRBJ2-3, with D perhaps matching TRBD1 (5 bases). This CDR3 comprises 15 residues. Germline CDR1 and CDR2: SNHLY and FYNNEI. Trimming left V 7 bases short and J 5 bases short, with 19 bases between. The DNA of the CDR3 is TGTGCCAGCACCACAATACCGGACGGACAAGATACGCAGTATTTT. Translation: CASTTIPDGQDTQYF.

This clone turned up a few times. The chain recombines TRBV28 with TRBJ1-5; perhaps TRBD1 as D (6 bases). Looked up from germline, CDR1 is MDHEN and CDR2 is SYDVKM. V was clipped by 6 bases and J by 9 bases, with 12 bases between them. The CDR3 covers 12 residues. CDR3 residues: CASRGEGGPQHF. The CDR3, as DNA: TGTGCCAGCAGGGGGGAGGGGGGGCCCCAGCATTTT. Filled out from reference TRBV28 and TRBJ1-5, the complete variable domain reads DVKVTQSSRYLVKRTGEKVFLECVQDMDHENMFWYRQDPGLGLRLIYFSYDVKMKEKGDIPEGYSVSREKKERFSLILESASTNQTSMYLCASRGEGGPQHFGDGTRLSIL.

The chain carries TRBV4-2 and TRBJ1-5, with no clear D. CDR3 length: 13 residues. Germline assignment: CDR1 LGHNA and CDR2 YNFKEQ. V was pared by 0 bases and J by 4 bases, with 4 bases between. The CDR3 DNA is TGTGCCAGCAGCCAAGAAGCGAATCAGCCCCAGCATTTT. Translation: CASSQEANQPQHF.

This clone was counted between two and nine times. This sequence joins TRBV5-1 and TRBJ1-4; no reliable D call. V lost 0 bases and J lost 7, with 13 bases in between. Germline values: CDR1 SGHRS, CDR2 YFSETQ. This CDR3 has 15 residues. The CDR3 DNA reads TGCGCCAGCAGCTTGGATCCAGGACTTAGTGAAAAACTGTTTTTT. Its translation: CASSLDPGLSEKLFF.

This clone was seen a single time. This chain joins TRBV4-1 and TRBJ2-7; the match to TRBD2 covers 8 bases. There are 16 residues in the CDR3. CDR1 is MGHRA and CDR2 is YSYEKL in the germline V gene. Trimming cost V 1 base and J 3 bases; bases outside gene matches: 8. The CDR3 DNA reads as TGCGCCAGCAGCCAAGGGTCCGGGACTAGGGGCTACGAGCAGTACTTC. This codes for CASSQGSGTRGYEQYF.

This sequence joins TRBV5-4 and TRBJ2-7; 10 bases map to TRBD2. From germline, CDR1 is SGHNT and CDR2 YYREEE (reference sequence). The CDR3 is 16 amino acids. V lost 2 bases, J lost 2 bases, and 7 bases stayed unmatched. The CDR3 here is CASSFGSGGKAYEQYF. The CDR3 nucleotides read TGTGCCAGCAGCTTTGGTAGCGGGGGGAAGGCCTACGAGCAGTACTTC.

This rearrangement joins TRBV18 to TRBJ2-1; TRBD2 aligns across 13 bases. In germline, CDR1 is KGHSH, CDR2 LQKENI. After removal of 6 bases from V and 8 bases from J, the junction contained 13 bases not matched to a gene. This CDR3 comprises 17 residues. CDR3 sequence: CASSPTSGRVSGDEQFF. As DNA, the CDR3 is TGTGCCAGCTCGCCTACTAGCGGGAGGGTCTCAGGCGATGAGCAGTTCTTC.

The CDR3 nucleotides are TGCAGCGACCTGAGGACCGGGGGAGGAGGCTACACCTTC. The encoded protein is CSDLRTGGGGYTF. The gene calls are TRBV29-1 and TRBJ1-2; D may be TRBD1 (5 bases). CDR1 is SQVTM and CDR2 is ANQGSEA in the germline V gene. Trimming took off 7 bases at V and 8 bases at J, with 20 bases between the two ends. The CDR3 loop spans 13 amino acids.

The chain employs TRBV7-9 and TRBJ1-2; D might be TRBD1 (5 bases). The germline V gene encodes CDR1 SEHNR and CDR2 FQNEAQ (reference sequence). V was pared by 2 bases and J by 8 bases, with 15 bases between. This CDR3 comprises 14 residues. CDR3 protein: CASSLLKGSPGYTF. In nucleotides, the CDR3 is TGTGCCAGCAGCTTATTAAAGGGGTCTCCCGGCTACACCTTC.

This rearrangement joins TRBV29-1 to TRBJ2-5; the D is unclear. With 1 base removed from V and 5 bases from J, the gap between germline ends came to 5 bases. The CDR3 spans 11 residues. Germline values: CDR1 SQVTM, CDR2 ANQGSEA. The CDR3 coding sequence is TGCAGCGTTGAAGGTCCCGAGACCCAGTACTTC. This translates into CSVEGPETQYF.

This chain connects TRBV18 to TRBJ2-5; 11 bases agree with TRBD2. V dropped 4 bases and J dropped 3; count of bases not matched to a gene: 10. This CDR3 is built from 17 residues. The germline gives CDR1 KGHSH, CDR2 LQKENI. CDR3 in amino acids: CASSRGTSGPTEETQYF. CDR3 bases: TGTGCCAGCTCACGGGGGACTAGCGGACCTACGGAAGAGACCCAGTACTTC.

This clone was recorded a few times. The chain employs TRBV6-1 and TRBJ1-5; D might be TRBD1 (6 bases). This CDR3 comprises 14 residues. Deletions cut 8 bases from V and 4 bases from J, with 15 bases between. Germline lookup yields CDR1 MNHNS and CDR2 SASEGT. Here the CDR3 DNA reads TGTGCCAGCTTTCCGGGACAAACTAATCAGCCCCAGCATTTT. It is translated as CASFPGQTNQPQHF.

This clone was seen a few times. This rearrangement joins TRBV5-4 to TRBJ1-4; TRBD1 agrees at 9 bases. The CDR3 contains 15 residues. V shed 4 bases and J 8 bases; nucleotides not matched to a gene: 9. Germline loops: CDR1 SGHNT, CDR2 YYREEE (reference sequence). The CDR3 loop is CASSPRTGVGEKLFF. CDR3 DNA: TGTGCCAGCAGCCCCAGGACAGGGGTCGGGGAAAAACTGTTTTTT.

This clone was recorded a few times. The chain joins TRBV2 to TRBJ1-2; D possibly corresponds to TRBD1 (5 bases). V lost 6 bases to trimming and J lost 4 bases, with 9 bases between them. The CDR3 loop spans 12 amino acids. The germline V gene encodes CDR1 SNHLY and CDR2 FYNNEI. The CDR3 DNA is TGTGCCAGCAGGGGGACCCGCTATGGCTACACCTTC. This sequence encodes CASRGTRYGYTF.

V is TRBV10-1 and J is TRBJ2-4, with D tentatively TRBD1 (5 bases). Germline CDR1 WNHNN, CDR2 SYGVQD (reference sequence). V was cut by 4 bases and J by 0 bases, with 10 bases left in between. This CDR3 has 15 residues. CDR3 DNA sequence: TGCGCCAGCAGTGCCGACAGACTAGCCAAAAACATTCAGTACTTC. Protein sequence: CASSADRLAKNIQYF.

The chain is built from TRBV5-5 and TRBJ2-7; D is possibly TRBD1 (6 bases). Trimming removed 4 bases at V and 2 bases at J, with 13 bases between. The length of the CDR3 is 14 residues. The V gene's germline CDR1 is SGHKS and CDR2 YYEKEE (reference sequence). The CDR3 DNA sequence: TGTGCCAGCAGCCCCGGGACACAAGCCTACGAGCAGTACTTC. It is translated as CASSPGTQAYEQYF.